Following are 24 T cell receptor beta chains from one sample sequenced in a study of T cell responses to AZD1222 COVID-19 vaccine. Sequenced by immunoSEQ multiplex PCR; TCRdb stores in-frame clones only, minus some. The table has more than 110,000 clones, around nine tenths seen once; the top ten hold roughly 3.6%. This specimen consisted of peripheral blood, obtained on day 0 of AZD1222 vaccination. These receptor sequences come from an adult in good health.

The chain recombines TRBV4-3 with TRBJ2-5; the D gene is possibly TRBD2 (5 bases). CDR1 and CDR2 from the germline V gene are LGHNA and YSLEER. The CDR3 runs 16 residues. V shed 0 bases and J shed 1 base, with 12 bases lying between them. The CDR3 coding sequence is TGCGCCAGCAGCCAAGATGCGGGCGGGTCCCAAGAGACCCAGTACTTC. Its protein is CASSQDAGGSQETQYF.

The rearrangement links TRBV30 to TRBJ1-1; D gene ambiguous. CDR3 size: 12 residues. V was shortened by 4 bases and J by 2 bases, with 8 bases between the two germline ends. The germline gives CDR1 GTSNPN, CDR2 SVGIG (reference sequence). The CDR3 DNA follows: TGTGCCTGGAAACAAGTAAACACTGAAGCTTTCTTT. Its protein product is CAWKQVNTEAFF.

This rearrangement joins TRBV7-8 to TRBJ1-2; D is unclear. Germline CDR1 and CDR2: SGHVS and FQNEAQ. This CDR3 has 13 residues. V was shortened by 2 bases and J by 2 bases, with 6 bases between the two germline ends. CDR3 DNA sequence: TGTGCCAGCAGCTTAAGGTTAAACTATGGCTACACCTTC. Its translation: CASSLRLNYGYTF.

The rearrangement uses TRBV30 and TRBJ1-4; D call uncertain. CDR3 length: 13 residues. The ends were cut back, 0 bases at V and 7 bases at J, with 9 bases in the middle. CDR1 is GTSNPN and CDR2 is SVGIG in the germline V gene (reference sequence). The CDR3 region has the DNA TGTGCCTGGAGTGTGTCAGGTGTTGAAAAACTGTTTTTT. Its protein is CAWSVSGVEKLFF.

The chain links TRBV7-2 to TRBJ1-1, with TRBD1 identical over 8 bases. The CDR3 runs 16 residues. Germline assignment: CDR1 SGHTA and CDR2 FQGNSA. V lost 4 bases to trimming and J lost 4 bases; unmatched junction nucleotides: 11. The CDR3 DNA sequence: TGTGCCAGCAGCTCACCTGGAGGACAGGGAATCACTGAAGCTTTCTTT. This gives the protein CASSSPGGQGITEAFF.

V is TRBV12-1 and J is TRBJ2-5. TRBV12-1 represents a pseudogene. There are 13 residues in the CDR3. The CDR3 region is CASSFKSGETQYF. The CDR3, as DNA: TGTGCCAGCAGCTTTAAATCTGGGGAGACCCAGTACTTC.

The rearrangement joins TRBV27 to TRBJ2-2; D is unclear. The length of the CDR3 is 14 residues. V lost 3 bases to trimming and J lost 4 bases, with 9 bases between them. Germline assignment: CDR1 MNHEY and CDR2 SMNVEV (reference sequence). CDR3 in amino acids: CASSFTGFTGELFF. DNA for the CDR3: TGTGCCAGCAGTTTTACTGGTTTCACCGGGGAGCTGTTTTTT.

The gene calls are TRBV30 and TRBJ1-5; D unclear. CDR1 is GTSNPN, CDR2 SVGIG, per germline (reference sequence). Trimming took 3 bases from V and 3 from J, leaving 9 bases between them. This CDR3 region has 13 residues. The CDR3 sequence is CAWRSGINQPQHF. The CDR3 nucleotides read TGTGCCTGGAGGAGTGGGATCAATCAGCCCCAGCATTTT.

This clone was seen just once. The V and J genes are TRBV30 and TRBJ1-4, with a weak D call TRBD1 (5 bases). The length of the CDR3 is 12 residues. The germline V gene has CDR1 GTSNPN and CDR2 SVGIG (reference sequence). V was clipped by 5 bases and J by 8 bases, with 12 bases between them. The CDR3 DNA reads as TGTGCCTGGCGGCAGGGTCACGAAAAACTGTTTTTT. Translated, it gives CAWRQGHEKLFF.

The V gene is TRBV28, the J gene TRBJ2-2, with D possibly matching TRBD1 (6 bases). CDR3 length equals 18 residues. Germline V gives CDR1 MDHEN, CDR2 SYDVKM. V was shortened by 4 bases and J by 2 bases, with 20 bases between the two germline ends. CDR3 loop: CASSSALRGHGNTGELFF. For the CDR3, the DNA is TGTGCCAGCAGTTCGGCTCTCAGGGGACATGGTAACACCGGGGAGCTGTTTTTT. The whole variable domain, remainder taken from reference TRBV28 and TRBJ2-2, is DVKVTQSSRYLVKRTGEKVFLECVQDMDHENMFWYRQDPGLGLRLIYFSYDVKMKEKGDIPEGYSVSREKKERFSLILESASTNQTSMYLCASSSALRGHGNTGELFFGEGSRLTVL.

The chain couples TRBV30 to TRBJ1-6; a weak D match, TRBD1 (5 bases). Germline CDR1 is GTSNPN and CDR2 is SVGIG (reference sequence). The length of the CDR3 is 15 residues. V was cut by 1 base and J by 9 bases, with 16 bases left in between. CDR3 region: CAWSEDSGTSSPLHF. The CDR3 DNA reads TGTGCCTGGAGTGAGGACTCTGGGACGTCTTCACCCCTCCACTTT.

This chain uses TRBV29-1 with TRBJ2-1, with 12 bases matching TRBD2. This CDR3 region has 14 residues. The ends lost 7 bases at V and 7 bases at J; junction bases unmatched: 8. CDR1 is SQVTM and CDR2 is ANQGSEA in the germline V gene. The chain's CDR3 is CSAGTSGRWNEQFF. The CDR3 coding sequence is TGCAGCGCTGGGACTAGCGGGCGGTGGAATGAGCAGTTCTTC.

The chain employs TRBV6-9 and TRBJ2-5, with TRBD2 matching over 7 bases. This CDR3 region has 18 residues. Germline CDR1 is MNHGY and CDR2 is SVAAGI. J gave up 5 bases and V 7 bases, and 22 bases lay outside the gene matches. CDR3 residues: CASNLGGGGVPWAETQYF. The CDR3 nucleotides read TGTGCCAGCAACCTGGGGGGGGGAGGAGTTCCTTGGGCTGAGACCCAGTACTTC.

The chain joins TRBV9 to TRBJ2-7, with D perhaps matching TRBD2 (7 bases). The CDR3 sequence is 17 residues long. Trimming shortened V by 4 bases and J by 0 bases, and 20 bases separated the two germline ends. CDR1 SGDLS and CDR2 YYNGEE come from the germline V gene. The CDR3 region is CASSKGRGTLHSYEQYF. The CDR3 region has the DNA TGTGCCAGCAGCAAAGGGAGGGGGACGCTACACTCCTACGAGCAGTACTTC.

The V and J genes are TRBV18 and TRBJ2-6, with 8 bases lining up with TRBD1. The CDR3 has 17 residues. V lost 3 bases and J lost 0; bases outside the gene matches: 4. Germline CDR1 reads KGHSH; CDR2 reads LQKENI. The CDR3 bases are TGTGCCAGCTCACCGGGACAGGCCCACTCTGGGGCCAACGTCCTGACTTTC. It encodes CASSPGQAHSGANVLTF.

The J gene is TRBJ1-2, the V gene TRBV5-5; TRBD1 is a possible D gene (6 bases). Looked up from germline, CDR1 is SGHKS and CDR2 is YYEKEE (reference sequence). The CDR3 has 17 residues. V was pared by 4 bases and J by 6 bases, with 25 bases between. CDR3 region: CASSLQGRGAGFDGYTF. CDR3 DNA sequence: TGTGCCAGCAGCCTCCAGGGCCGGGGGGCAGGGTTCGATGGCTACACCTTC.

CDR3: CAWRDRAGEKLFF. DNA for the CDR3: TGTGCCTGGAGGGACAGGGCGGGAGAAAAACTGTTTTTT. The chain carries TRBV30 and TRBJ1-4, with 8 bases matching TRBD1. The CDR3 totals 13 residues. Losses at the gene ends were 3 bases for V and 8 bases for J; bases not matched to a gene: 5. Germline V gene data show CDR1 as GTSNPN and CDR2 as SVGIG (reference sequence). Together with reference TRBV30 and TRBJ1-4, the CDR3 gives the full variable domain: SQTIHQWPATLVQPVGSPLSLECTVEGTSNPNLYWYRQAAGRGLQLLFYSVGIGQISSEVPQNLSASRPQDRQFILSSKKLLLSDSGFYLCAWRDRAGEKLFFGSGTQLSVL.

In its sample, this clone was seen once. The rearrangement uses TRBV19 and TRBJ1-4, with D tentatively TRBD1 (5 bases). Germline-derived CDR1 and CDR2 are LNHDA and SQIVND (reference sequence). V shed 3 bases and J shed 8 bases, with 10 bases lying between them. The CDR3 covers 13 residues. CDR3 region: CASSIGRGEKLFF. CDR3 DNA: TGTGCCAGTAGTATCGGTAGGGGCGAAAAACTGTTTTTT.

This clone is a singleton in its sample. The rearrangement joins TRBV5-1 to TRBJ2-2; 7 nucleotides align to TRBD2. Unmatched junction bases numbered 14, after V lost 3 bases and J lost 6 bases. The CDR3 spans 17 residues. The germline V gene has CDR1 SGHRS and CDR2 YFSETQ. The CDR3 DNA sequence: TGCGCCAGCAGCTCCGACTTGGGCGGGAGTAGGTCCGGGGAGCTGTTTTTT. Amino acid sequence: CASSSDLGGSRSGELFF.

This clone was counted once. This chain connects TRBV5-1 to TRBJ1-3; TRBD1 agrees at 8 bases. Germline V CDR1 and CDR2: SGHRS, YFSETQ. The CDR3 loop spans 14 amino acids. V lost 4 bases, J lost 3 bases, and 3 bases stayed unmatched. The CDR3 region is CASSLGQGGNTIYF. For the CDR3, the DNA is TGCGCCAGCAGCCTCGGACAGGGTGGAAACACCATATATTTT.

This chain connects TRBV6-5 to TRBJ2-7; D unresolved. Trimming shortened V by 6 bases and J by 2 bases, and 8 bases separated the two germline ends. Germline V gives CDR1 MNHEY, CDR2 SVGAGI. The CDR3 runs 12 residues. CDR3 in DNA: TGTGCCAGCAGCTCCGCCGCCTACGAGCAGTACTTC. The encoded protein is CASSSAAYEQYF.

This sequence joins TRBV15 and TRBJ1-1; 9 bases match TRBD1. The junction had 5 bases not matched to a gene; V was cut back by 3 bases and J by 3 bases. Germline-derived CDR1 and CDR2 are LNHNV and YYDKDF (reference sequence). The length of the CDR3 is 15 residues. The CDR3 is CATSRDRGIDTEAFF. The CDR3 DNA sequence: TGTGCCACCAGCAGGGACAGGGGTATAGACACTGAAGCTTTCTTT. Supplemented by reference TRBV15 and TRBJ1-1, the full variable domain reads DAMVIQNPRYQVTQFGKPVTLSCSQTLNHNVMYWYQQKSSQAPKLLFHYYDKDFNNEADTPDNFQSRRPNTSFCFLDIRSPGLGDTAMYLCATSRDRGIDTEAFFGQGTRLTVV.

The chain has TRBV6-2 or TRBV6-3 and TRBJ1-1; a possible D gene is TRBD1 (6 bases). Germline V gene data show CDR1 as MNHEY and CDR2 as SVGEGT. CDR3 length equals 15 residues. V lost 2 bases, J lost 0 bases, and 10 bases lay in between. The CDR3: CASSYPTGMNTEAFF. The CDR3 bases are TGTGCCAGCAGTTACCCTACAGGGATGAACACTGAAGCTTTCTTT.

The J gene is TRBJ1-1, the V gene TRBV5-1; no clear D gene. The CDR3 totals 13 residues. The germline CDR1 and CDR2 sequences are SGHRS and YFSETQ. V shed 0 bases and J shed 0 bases, with 3 bases lying between them. CDR3 protein: CASSLEMNTEAFF. CDR3 sequence (DNA): TGCGCCAGCAGCTTGGAGATGAACACTGAAGCTTTCTTT.